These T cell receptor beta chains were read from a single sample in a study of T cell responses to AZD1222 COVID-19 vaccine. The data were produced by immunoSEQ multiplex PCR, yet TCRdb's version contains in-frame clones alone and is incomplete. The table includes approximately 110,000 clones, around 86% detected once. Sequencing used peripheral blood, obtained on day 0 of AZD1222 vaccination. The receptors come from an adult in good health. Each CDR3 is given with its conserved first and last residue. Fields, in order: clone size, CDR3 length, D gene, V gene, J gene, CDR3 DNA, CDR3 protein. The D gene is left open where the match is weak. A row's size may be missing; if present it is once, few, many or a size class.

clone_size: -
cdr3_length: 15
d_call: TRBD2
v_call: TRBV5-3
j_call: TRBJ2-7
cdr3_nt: TGTGCCAGAAGCTTGGATCGGGAGGGTGTGTACGAGCAGTACTTC
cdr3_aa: CARSLDREGVYEQYF

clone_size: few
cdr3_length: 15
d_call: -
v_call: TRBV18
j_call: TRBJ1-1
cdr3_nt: TGTGCCAGCTCACCCTTCAGCGAAGGAGGCACTGAAGCTTTCTTT
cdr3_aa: CASSPFSEGGTEAFF

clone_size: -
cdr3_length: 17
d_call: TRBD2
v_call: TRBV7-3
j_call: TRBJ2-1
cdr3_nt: TGTGCCAGCAGCTTAGCCCCTATTACGGGAGGTGTGAATGAGCAGTTCTTC
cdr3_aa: CASSLAPITGGVNEQFF

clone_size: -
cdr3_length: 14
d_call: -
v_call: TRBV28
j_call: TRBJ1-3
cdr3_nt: TGTGCCAGCAGTTTAGGACTCTCTGGAAACACCATATATTTT
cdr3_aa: CASSLGLSGNTIYF

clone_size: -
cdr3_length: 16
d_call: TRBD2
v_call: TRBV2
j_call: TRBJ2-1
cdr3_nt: TGTGCCACCGAAGCGGGGGGGTTTTCCGACCCTACTGAGCAGTTCTTC
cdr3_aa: CATEAGGFSDPTEQFF

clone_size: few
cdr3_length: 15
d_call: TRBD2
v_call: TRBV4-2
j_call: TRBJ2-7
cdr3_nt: TGTGCCAGCAGCCAAGCGCCCGGGGGACTATACGAGCAGTACTTC
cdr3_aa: CASSQAPGGLYEQYF

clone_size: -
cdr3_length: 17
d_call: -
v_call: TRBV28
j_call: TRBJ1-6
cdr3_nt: TGTGCCAGCAGTCCCCGCGTCACCGGGGGTCGGAATTCACCCCTCCACTTT
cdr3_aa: CASSPRVTGGRNSPLHF

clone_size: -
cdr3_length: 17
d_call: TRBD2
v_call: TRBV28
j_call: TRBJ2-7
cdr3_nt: TGTGCCAGCAGTCCAAGTCCCGGGACTAGCGGCTCACGGGAGCAGTACTTC
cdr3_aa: CASSPSPGTSGSREQYF

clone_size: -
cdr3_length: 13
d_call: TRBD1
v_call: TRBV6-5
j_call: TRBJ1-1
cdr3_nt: TGTGCCAGCAGCCAGGGACAGACCCCTGAAGCTTTCTTT
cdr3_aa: CASSQGQTPEAFF

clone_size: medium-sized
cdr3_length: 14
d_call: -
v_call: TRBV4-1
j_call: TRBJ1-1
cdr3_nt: TGCGCCAGCAGCCGTTCGAGGGGGGGCACTGAAGCTTTCTTT
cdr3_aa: CASSRSRGGTEAFF

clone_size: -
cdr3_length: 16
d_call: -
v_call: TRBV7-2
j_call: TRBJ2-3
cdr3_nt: TGTGCCAGCAGCGCCCGGGTCAGTCTAGCTACAGATACGCAGTATTTT
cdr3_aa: CASSARVSLATDTQYF

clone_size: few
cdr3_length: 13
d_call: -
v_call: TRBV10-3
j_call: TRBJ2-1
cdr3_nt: TGTGCCACCACCCGGGAACCTTTCAATGAGCAGTTCTTC
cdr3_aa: CATTREPFNEQFF